Listed below are T cell receptor beta chains from one sample, sequenced in a study of identical twins. TCRdb fed the 5' RACE reads into MiXCR, producing one record per CDR3 protein. The table records approximately 550,000 distinct CDR3 sequences, around 24% of them present only once. These data also featured in a second study, about yellow fever vaccine responses in identical twins.

What was sequenced was CD4+ T cells sorted from blood. The receptors come from a woman between 18 and 29 years old in good health. CDR3s include the opening cysteine and the closing phenylalanine or tryptophan. A D gene is named only where the DNA matches it firmly. Clone size is given for some rows only: seen once, a few or many times, or a class if the clone is expanded.

size	J	V	D	DNA	CDR3
NA	TRBJ1-5	TRBV20-1	NA	TGCAGTGCTAGGGCAGGCAGCAATCAGCCCCAGCATTTT	CSARAGSNQPQHF
NA	TRBJ1-6	TRBV5-1	NA	TGCGCCAGCAGCATGTCCGGGACGACCAGTAGCTATTCACCCCTCCACTTT	CASSMSGTTSSYSPLHF
few	TRBJ1-2	TRBV5-1	TRBD1	TGCGCCAGCAGCTGGACAGGGAATGGCTACACCTTC	CASSWTGNGYTF
few	TRBJ2-3	TRBV5-6	TRBD2	TGTGCCAGCAGCCCCTCGACGGCTAGCGGGAGGACGATGAAGGTCGATACGCAGTATTTT	CASSPSTASGRTMKVDTQYF
NA	TRBJ1-5	TRBV12-3/TRBV12-4	NA	TGTGCCAGCACCCACCAGGGCTCCGGCAATCAGCCCCAGCATTTT	CASTHQGSGNQPQHF
NA	TRBJ2-6	TRBV6-1	TRBD2	TGTGCCAGCAGTGAAAGGCTAGCGGGAGGGTCTGGGGCCAACGTCCTGACTTTC	CASSERLAGGSGANVLTF
NA	TRBJ2-5	TRBV15	TRBD1	TGTGCCACCAGCAGTAGTTGGGGACAGGGGGCTCTAGAGACCCAGTACTTC	CATSSSWGQGALETQYF
NA	TRBJ2-5	TRBV9	NA	TGTGCCAGCAGCTCCGGGATTTCGGAGACCCAGTACTTC	CASSSGISETQYF
NA	TRBJ2-3	TRBV29-1	NA	TGCAGCGTCCCCAAGTCGGGAGATACGCAGTATTTT	CSVPKSGDTQYF
NA	TRBJ2-7	TRBV5-1	NA	TGCGCCAGCAGCTTCCTCGCGGGCGAGCAGTACTTC	CASSFLAGEQYF
NA	TRBJ2-2	TRBV29-1	TRBD1	TGCAGCGTTGCTAGGACAGGCGCACGAACCGGGGAGCTGTTTTTT	CSVARTGARTGELFF
once	TRBJ1-6	TRBV7-9	NA	TGTGCCAGCAGCTTAGTTTCTGTAGGGTCACCCCTCCACTTT	CASSLVSVGSPLHF
NA	TRBJ2-3	TRBV4-2	TRBD2	TGTGCCAGCAGCCAAGAGGGCGGGGGGGCTTACACAGATACGCAGTATTTT	CASSQEGGGAYTDTQYF
NA	TRBJ2-1	TRBV20-1	TRBD2	TGCAGTGCTATGGGACTAGCGGGAGGGATTGGTAATGAGCAGTTCTTC	CSAMGLAGGIGNEQFF
NA	TRBJ1-1	TRBV29-1	NA	TGCAGCGTCAGTATCTGGACCACTGAAGCTTTCTTT	CSVSIWTTEAFF
few	TRBJ1-5	TRBV10-3	TRBD1	TGTGCCAGCGGACAGGGTCGCAATCAGCCCCAGCATTTT	CASGQGRNQPQHF
NA	TRBJ2-7	TRBV6-1	TRBD2	TGTGCCAGCAGTGAACCGGGCGGGAGCTCCTACGAGCAGTACTTC	CASSEPGGSSYEQYF
NA	TRBJ2-1	TRBV20-1	TRBD2	TGCAGTGCTTTGCGTAGCGGGGGCAATGAGCAGTTCTTC	CSALRSGGNEQFF
few	TRBJ2-5	TRBV6-1	NA	TGTGCCAGCAGTGCCAATCGAGCGGAGACCCAGTACTTC	CASSANRAETQYF
NA	TRBJ2-1	TRBV27	NA	TGTGCCAGCAGTCGAAACACCGGCTCCTACAATGAGCAGTTCTTC	CASSRNTGSYNEQFF
few	TRBJ2-7	TRBV5-1	NA	TGCGCCAGCAGCTTGGGACAGTACGAGCAGTACTTC	CASSLGQYEQYF
few	TRBJ2-7	TRBV18	NA	TGTGCCAGCTCACCCGGCAACCCCTACGAGCAGTACTTC	CASSPGNPYEQYF
NA	TRBJ2-4	TRBV5-4	NA	TGTGCCAGCAGCTTGAAGGGGGGCCCTGGTTTAGCCAAAAACATTCAGTACTTC	CASSLKGGPGLAKNIQYF
NA	TRBJ1-2	TRBV18	NA	TGTGCCAGCTCACCACCGGGGGATCCGTATGGCTACACCTTC	CASSPPGDPYGYTF
NA	TRBJ2-5	TRBV28	NA	TGTGCCAGCAGTTTTCGGTTTAGTGAGACCCAGTACTTC	CASSFRFSETQYF
NA	TRBJ2-3	TRBV5-1	NA	TGCGCCAGCAGCTTACGTACAGGTAGCGGAGATACGCAGTATTTT	CASSLRTGSGDTQYF
NA	TRBJ1-4	TRBV7-9	NA	TGTGCCAGCAGCGCTGTAATTAATGAAAAACTGTTTTTT	CASSAVINEKLFF
few	TRBJ2-7	TRBV10-3	NA	TGTGCCATCAGTGGCACCGGGACCTCCTACGAGCAGTACTTC	CAISGTGTSYEQYF
NA	TRBJ2-7	TRBV24-1	TRBD2	TGTGCCACCAGTGAAGGGGGGACTAGCGGGAGTTCCTGGGACTACGAGCAGTACTTC	CATSEGGTSGSSWDYEQYF
NA	TRBJ2-1	TRBV29-1	NA	TGCAGCGTTGAAAGTCCGCGGACCTACAATGAGCAGTTCTTC	CSVESPRTYNEQFF
few	TRBJ2-3	TRBV5-6	TRBD2	TGTGCCAGCGCCCAGCGGGACTCCACAGATACGCAGTATTTT	CASAQRDSTDTQYF
few	TRBJ2-2	TRBV7-2	NA	TGTGCCAGCAGCTTAGCCGCGGTTACGGGGGAGCTGTTTTTT	CASSLAAVTGELFF
NA	TRBJ2-5	TRBV12-3/TRBV12-4	NA	TGTGCCAGCAGTTTAGGGGTTTGGCAAGAGACCCAGTACTTC	CASSLGVWQETQYF
NA	TRBJ2-1	TRBV29-1	NA	TGCAGCGTTGAATATGAGAGCGAGCAGTTCTTC	CSVEYESEQFF
few	TRBJ2-3	TRBV5-1	NA	TGCGCCAGCAGCCCTAGCCAGGCCGGCGGTACGCAGTATTTT	CASSPSQAGGTQYF
few	TRBJ2-2	TRBV7-7	NA	TGTGCCAGCAGCTTAGGTCCCACAGGGATGAACGGGGAGCTGTTTTTT	CASSLGPTGMNGELFF
few	TRBJ1-1	TRBV3-1	NA	TGTGCCAGCAGCCAAGTTGGAGGCCGGCATCTGAACACTGAAGCTTTCTTT	CASSQVGGRHLNTEAFF
NA	TRBJ2-7	TRBV6-1	TRBD1	TGTGCCAGCAGTCGTACCGGGACAGGGGGAGCCTACGAGCAGTACTTC	CASSRTGTGGAYEQYF
NA	TRBJ2-1	TRBV28	TRBD2	TGTGCCAGCAGTTCTCCAGCGGGAGGTACTGAGCAGTTCTTC	CASSSPAGGTEQFF
NA	TRBJ2-7	TRBV10-3	NA	TGTGCCATCGGAACAGGGGAGGGCTACGAGCAGTACTTC	CAIGTGEGYEQYF
few	TRBJ2-3	TRBV4-2	TRBD2	TGTGCCAGCAGCCAGACTGGCGGGGGTGGGACAGATACGCAGTATTTT	CASSQTGGGGTDTQYF